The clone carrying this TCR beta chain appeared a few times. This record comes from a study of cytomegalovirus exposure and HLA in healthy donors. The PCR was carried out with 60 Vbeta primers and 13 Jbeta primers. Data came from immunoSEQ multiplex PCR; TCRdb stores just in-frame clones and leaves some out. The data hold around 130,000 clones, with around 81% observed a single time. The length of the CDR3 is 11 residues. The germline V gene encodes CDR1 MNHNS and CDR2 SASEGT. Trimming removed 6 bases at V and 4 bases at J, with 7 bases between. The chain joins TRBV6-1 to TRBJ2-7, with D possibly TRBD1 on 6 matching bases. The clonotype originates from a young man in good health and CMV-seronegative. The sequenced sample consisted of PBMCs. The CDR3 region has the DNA TGTGCCAGCAGGCAGGGGTACGAGCAGTACTTC. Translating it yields CASRQGYEQYF.